This T cell receptor beta chain is drawn from a study of beta chain features in type 1 diabetes. Whole-study results and caveats: All four CD4+ subsets from Type 1 diabetes patients carried moderately but significantly shorter TCRB CDR3s.

There was one heparinised blood draw per donor, averaging approximately 120 mL. CDR1 and CDR2 (germline): SGHNT, YYREEE (reference sequence). CDR3 length: 16 residues. V lost 2 bases, J lost 0 bases, and 3 bases stayed unmatched. Turning to this clone: Antigen: not known.

TCRB transcripts that were expressed got sequenced, as all of the isolated RNA had been reverse transcribed. Method: immunoSEQ multiplex PCR; TCRdb's copy keeps in-frame clones and lacks some. Altogether fewer than 350,000 clones are present, roughly 15% being singletons, with the ten largest covering 0.015% to 0.019%. Source material: naive CD4+ T cells from blood. The sequence was collected from a man younger than 35 with type 1 diabetes. The chain carries TRBV5-4 and TRBJ2-1, with 9 bases lining up with TRBD2. CDR3 amino acids: CASSLAGGTSYNEQFF. CDR3 DNA sequence: TGTGCCAGCAGCTTAGCGGGAGGAACCTCCTACAATGAGCAGTTCTTC.